Below, one TCR beta chain is given with its context. The entry originates in a study of T cell changes during pregnancy in multiple sclerosis. Some clones are missing from TCRdb's copy, which holds only in-frame ones; the method was immunoSEQ multiplex PCR. The repertoire holds 50,000 or so clones, around 95% seen once, with roughly 3.7% in the top ten. CDR1 is SGHTA, CDR2 FQGTGA, per germline. The CDR3 is made up of 15 amino acids. V was clipped by 2 bases and J by 1 base; unmatched bases: 3. The sequence came from a female donor with multiple sclerosis, enrolled in a pregnancy study. The sequencing here drew on CD8+ T cells from peripheral blood mononuclear cells, taken after pregnancy. The rearrangement joins TRBV7-3 to TRBJ2-5; the match to TRBD2 covers 8 bases. CDR3 coding DNA: TGTGCCAGCAGCTTACTAGCGGGCCTCCAAGAGACCCAGTACTTC. Residues: CASSLLAGLQETQYF.